The 5 T cell receptor beta chains in this list originate from one sample, sequenced in a study of vaccination and CD4 T cells after COVID-19. Treatment in this sample: approximately nine-day PBMC culture with coronavirus spike peptide pools or control peptides (ViraFEST assay). These receptors have no known antigen. With the Oncomine TCR Beta short-read assay, DNA from cultured CD4+ T cells was sequenced. TCRdb reprocessed the PCR reads with MiXCR, giving one entry per CDR3 protein. The sample has about 20,000 distinct CDR3 sequences; over 50% are singletons. The sequencing input was CD4+ T cells from blood, cultured in vitro. The receptors were sampled from a human donor who had recovered from COVID-19.

This clonotype turned up a few times. The V and J genes are TRBV7-2 and TRBJ1-3, with 10 bases aligning to TRBD1. The J segment lost 4 bases and the V segment lost 4 bases, leaving 7 bases of the junction unmatched. The CDR3 is 16 residues long. Germline V CDR1 and CDR2: SGHTA, FQGNSA. CDR3 sequence reads: CASSWRQGAGGNTIYF. CDR3 nucleotide sequence: TGTGCCAGCAGCTGGCGACAGGGGGCGGGAGGAAACACCATATATTTT.

V gene TRBV12-3 or TRBV12-4 combines with J gene TRBJ1-5, with 9 bases fitting TRBD1. J lost 5 bases, V lost 4 bases, and 3 bases had no gene match. This CDR3 region has 14 residues. CDR3: CASSSNRGHQPQHF. CDR3 nucleotides: TGTGCCAGCAGTTCAAACAGGGGGCATCAGCCCCAGCATTTT.

This clonotype occurred a few times. The chain uses TRBV6-1 and TRBJ1-6; no firm D call. This CDR3 comprises 15 residues. Trimming shortened V by 6 bases and J by 0 bases, and 9 bases separated the two germline ends. CDR1 and CDR2 (germline): MNHNS, SASEGT. CDR3 protein: CASSPGSSYNSPLHF. The DNA for the CDR3 is TGTGCCAGCAGCCCGGGGAGCTCCTATAATTCACCCCTCCACTTT.

The V and J genes are TRBV5-1 and TRBJ1-2, with D possibly matching TRBD1 (5 bases). This CDR3 region has 14 residues. The germline CDR1 and CDR2 sequences are SGHRS and YFSETQ. V was shortened by 3 bases and J by 0 bases, with 9 bases between the two germline ends. In DNA, the CDR3 is TGCGCCAGCAGCTACGACAGTACTAACTATGGCTACACCTTC. This translates into CASSYDSTNYGYTF.

The chain uses TRBV6-1 and TRBJ2-7; D uncertain. Germline loops: CDR1 MNHNS, CDR2 SASEGT. The CDR3 is made up of 18 amino acids. V lost 0 bases to trimming and J lost 2 bases, with 20 bases between them. CDR3 DNA sequence: TGTGCCAGCAGTGAAGCGTTACAGTCCCCTGTGATTGCCTACGAGCAGTACTTC. It codes for CASSEALQSPVIAYEQYF.